This passage covers 32 T cell receptor beta chains from one sample sequenced in a study of T cell repertoires in cytomegalovirus infection. A single record per CDR3 protein comes from TCRdb applying MiXCR to the reads. The data show around 450,000 distinct CDR3 sequences, approximately 31% seen once. Material: PBMCs. These receptors came from a human donor in good health (CMV status not recorded). Some clones in this sample may be carry-over from other donors' samples.

This clonotype was seen more than once but under ten times. The chain has TRBV20-1 and TRBJ2-3; a possible D gene is TRBD2 (5 bases). The CDR3 is 14 amino acids. From germline, CDR1 is DFQATT and CDR2 SNEGSKA (reference sequence). CDR3 in amino acids: CRLSSGTRTDTQYF. For the CDR3, the DNA is TGCAGGCTATCGAGCGGTACCCGCACAGATACGCAGTATTTT.

This clonotype was recorded a few times. This chain connects TRBV24-1 to TRBJ2-2; either TRBD1 or TRBD2 may supply D (5 bases each). Germline V CDR1 and CDR2: KGHDR, SFDVKD. Trimming pared 0 bases from V and 2 bases from J, leaving 9 bases between. CDR3 length equals 16 residues. The CDR3 spells CATSDLRGRNTGELFF. The CDR3 bases are TGTGCCACCAGTGATTTGCGGGGCCGTAACACCGGGGAGCTGTTTTTT.

In regard to this clonotype: A read error may be the cause here, since a much bigger clone is one base away. V usage is TRBV7-2 and J usage is TRBJ2-7; D may correspond to TRBD1 or TRBD2 (7 bases each). The CDR3 totals 16 residues. Trimming left V 0 bases short and J 5 bases short, with 17 bases between. Germline V gene data show CDR1 as SGHTA and CDR2 as FQGNSA. This chain's CDR3 is CASSLAQGGRGDEQYF. The CDR3 nucleotides read TGTGCCAGCAGCTTAGCGCAGGGGGGGCGCGGTGACGAGCAGTACTTC. Supplemented by reference TRBV7-2 and TRBJ2-7, the full variable domain reads GAGVSQSPSNKVTEKGKDVELRCDPISGHTALYWYRQSLGQGLEFLIYFQGNSAPDKSGLPSDRFSAERTGGSVSTLTIQRTQQEDSAVYLCASSLAQGGRGDEQYFGPGTRLTVT.

This clonotype came up many times. This chain links TRBV7-2 with TRBJ1-5; the match to TRBD1 covers 8 bases. The CDR3 loop spans 15 amino acids. Losses at the gene ends were 6 bases for V and 2 bases for J; bases not matched to a gene: 6. From germline, CDR1 is SGHTA and CDR2 FQGNSA. The DNA of the CDR3 is TGTGCCAGCAGTTCGGACAGGGCTCGCAATCAGCCCCAGCATTTT. It yields the protein CASSSDRARNQPQHF.

The chain has TRBV7-9 and TRBJ1-1; 7 nucleotides match TRBD1. The CDR3 is 12 amino acids. Per germline, CDR1 SEHNR and CDR2 FQNEAQ (reference sequence). The V gene end was trimmed by 5 bases and the J gene end by 7 bases; junction bases not matched to a gene: 4. CDR3 in DNA: TGTGCCAGCAGCAAACAGGGGAATGAAGCTTTCTTT. This sequence encodes CASSKQGNEAFF.

A word on this clonotype: This sequence may be a read error, since a much larger clone differs from it by one base. This chain uses TRBV7-6 with TRBJ2-1; possibly TRBD1 for D (5 bases). Trimming stripped 5 bases from V and 9 bases from J, with 14 bases between. The CDR3 runs 13 residues. Germline CDR1 and CDR2: SGHVS and FNYEAQ. CDR3 in DNA: TGTGCCAGCAGCCTTAAAGGGGCCGTTGAGCAGTTCTTC. Its translation: CASSLKGAVEQFF.

The chain recombines TRBV29-1 with TRBJ2-1; 10 bases fit TRBD2. The trim removed 6 bases at V and 7 bases at J, leaving 15 bases unmatched. Germline values: CDR1 SQVTM, CDR2 ANQGSEA. The CDR3 is 16 amino acids. The DNA for the CDR3 is TGCAGCGTCCGGAGGAGCGGGGGGGCCGTAAGGAATGAGCAGTTCTTC. This translates into CSVRRSGGAVRNEQFF.

This clonotype appeared a few times. This rearrangement joins TRBV29-1 to TRBJ2-5; 10 bases match TRBD2. The germline V gene has CDR1 SQVTM and CDR2 ANQGSEA. The trim removed 7 bases at V and 0 bases at J, leaving 8 bases unmatched. CDR3 size: 15 residues. CDR3 DNA sequence: TGCAGCGGTAGCGGGGGGCAACCGTACCAAGAGACCCAGTACTTC. This codes for CSGSGGQPYQETQYF.

This clonotype came up once. The V call is TRBV12-3 or TRBV12-4, the J call TRBJ2-1, with 10 positions matching TRBD1. Germline trimming cut 5 bases from V and 7 bases from J; bases unmatched to any gene: 8. The length of the CDR3 is 15 residues. The CDR3 reads CASSHRQGARNEQFF. Here the CDR3 DNA reads TGTGCCAGCAGTCACCGACAGGGGGCGAGGAATGAGCAGTTCTTC.

This clonotype has just a few counts. The chain couples TRBV9 to TRBJ1-2; D is unclear. Deletions cut 0 bases from V and 5 bases from J, with 11 bases between. This CDR3 comprises 14 residues. Germline values: CDR1 SGDLS, CDR2 YYNGEE. Here the CDR3 DNA reads TGTGCCAGCAGCGTAGACGGGCCTCTGTATGGCTACACCTTC. The encoded protein is CASSVDGPLYGYTF. The variable domain in full, completed from reference TRBV9 and TRBJ1-2, reads DSGVTQTPKHLITATGQRVTLRCSPRSGDLSVYWYQQSLDQGLQFLIQYYNGEERAKGNILERFSAQQFPDLHSELNLSSLELGDSALYFCASSVDGPLYGYTFGSGTRLTVV.

A few counts support this clonotype. The chain couples TRBV6-5 to TRBJ1-5; D unresolved. The CDR3 runs 14 residues. V lost 6 bases and J 0 bases, leaving 9 bases between the germline ends. Germline V CDR1 and CDR2: MNHEY, SVGAGI. DNA of the CDR3: TGTGCCAGCAGACAACTGAATAGCAATCAGCCCCAGCATTTT. Residues: CASRQLNSNQPQHF.

This clonotype came up a few times. The rearrangement uses TRBV6-1 and TRBJ1-5; maybe TRBD1 (6 bases). Trimming stripped 4 bases from V and 3 bases from J, with 13 bases between. CDR3 size: 15 residues. Germline CDR1 MNHNS, CDR2 SASEGT. The DNA of the CDR3 is TGTGCCAGCAGTGTAACAGGGAGTCCCAATCAGCCCCAGCATTTT. The encoded protein is CASSVTGSPNQPQHF.

This rearrangement joins TRBV4-3 to TRBJ2-2; unclear D gene. Germline V gene lookup returns CDR1 LGHNA and CDR2 YSLEER. Trimming stripped 4 bases from V and 7 bases from J, with 19 bases between. The CDR3 loop spans 16 amino acids. CDR3 coding DNA: TGCGCCAGCAGCCCACATGGAGCTGGGTTTGGCGGGGAGCTGTTTTTT. It encodes CASSPHGAGFGGELFF.

The table lists this clonotype with a few counts. This rearrangement joins TRBV12-3 or TRBV12-4 to TRBJ1-2; D is uncertain. The CDR3 sequence is 13 residues long. V lost 5 bases and J lost 6, with 13 bases in between. CDR3 coding DNA: TGTGCCAGCAGTGCGGATCTCCGGGATGGCTACACCTTC. This encodes CASSADLRDGYTF.

This chain joins TRBV10-3 and TRBJ1-4, with D unclear. The V end lost 8 bases, the J end lost 0 bases, and 7 bases lay between the germline ends. Germline CDR1 is ENHRY and CDR2 is SYGVKD. This CDR3 has 13 residues. The CDR3 DNA reads as TGTGCCATCGCGACCTCAACTAATGAAAAACTGTTTTTT. This translates into CAIATSTNEKLFF.

This clonotype has ten or more counts. DNA for the CDR3: TGTGCCAGCAGTTCGGACATTAGCAACACTGAAGCTTTCTTT. Translated, it gives CASSSDISNTEAFF. The chain uses TRBV6-5 and TRBJ1-1; weak D call: TRBD1 (5 bases). The CDR3 consists of 14 residues. Germline lookup yields CDR1 MNHEY and CDR2 SVGAGI. Trimming left V 4 bases short and J 2 bases short, with 11 bases between.

Only a few counts were recorded for this clonotype. The chain has TRBV27 and TRBJ1-6; D is possibly TRBD1 (6 bases). The germline V and J ends were trimmed by 11 bases and 4 bases, with 18 bases remaining between them. This CDR3 has 15 amino acids. CDR1 is MNHEY and CDR2 is SMNVEV in the germline V gene (reference sequence). DNA of the CDR3: TGTGCCCCTCGCGGGGGGCGCTTATATAATTCACCCCTCCACTTT. This translates into CAPRGGRLYNSPLHF.

This clonotype was seen more than once but under ten times. The chain combines TRBV6-1 with TRBJ2-7; D might be TRBD1 (5 bases). Germline loops: CDR1 MNHNS, CDR2 SASEGT. The CDR3 totals 15 residues. V was trimmed by 0 bases and J by 2 bases, leaving 11 bases between them. CDR3 sequence reads: CASSEALQAPYEQYF. DNA for the CDR3: TGTGCCAGCAGTGAAGCGCTACAGGCTCCCTACGAGCAGTACTTC.

About this clonotype: In this CDR3 the conserved last residue, phenylalanine or tryptophan, is missing, so a read error is likely. V usage is TRBV2 and J usage is TRBJ2-7; D is undetermined. The ends were cut back, 4 bases at V and 2 bases at J, with 15 bases in the middle. Germline loops: CDR1 SNHLY, CDR2 FYNNEI. The CDR3 is 15 amino acids. CDR3 loop: CASSVAERVTYEQYL. The CDR3 DNA is TGTGCCAGCAGTGTGGCCGAAAGGGTCACCTACGAGCAGTACTTA.

Only a few counts were recorded for this clonotype. The gene calls are TRBV20-1 and TRBJ1-5; tentatively, D is TRBD1 (5 bases). In germline, CDR1 is DFQATT, CDR2 SNEGSKA (reference sequence). Trimming pared 0 bases from V and 6 bases from J, leaving 15 bases between. The CDR3 loop spans 15 amino acids. The CDR3 protein is CSAREWGEGGQPQHF. The DNA for the CDR3 is TGCAGTGCTAGAGAATGGGGGGAAGGAGGTCAGCCCCAGCATTTT.

There are many counts of this clonotype. This sequence joins TRBV6-5 and TRBJ1-5; D gene unclear. V lost 2 bases, J lost 5 bases, and 7 bases lay in between. CDR1 is MNHEY, CDR2 SVGAGI, per germline. CDR3 length equals 13 residues. CDR3 loop: CASSYAGHQPQHF. CDR3 nucleotides: TGTGCCAGCAGTTACGCTGGGCATCAGCCCCAGCATTTT.

In this sample, this clonotype turned up a few times. The gene calls are TRBV11-2 and TRBJ2-5; 7 positions match TRBD1. Germline-derived CDR1 and CDR2 are SGHAT and FQNNGV. The J segment lost 0 bases and the V segment lost 5 bases, leaving 6 bases of the junction unmatched. The CDR3 has 15 residues. The chain's CDR3 is CASSENRGYQETQYF. The CDR3 DNA reads TGTGCCAGCAGCGAAAACAGGGGATACCAAGAGACCCAGTACTTC.

As for this clonotype: A read error may be the cause here, since a much bigger clone is one base away. The CDR3 does not end in the conserved phenylalanine or tryptophan, so this is likely a read error. The chain recombines TRBV7-2 with TRBJ2-5; D not certain. Between the trimmed V and J ends, which lost 3 bases and 5 bases, there was a span of 13 bases. This CDR3 is built from 14 residues. Germline V gene sequence: CDR1 SGHTA, CDR2 FQGNSA. The DNA for the CDR3 is TGTGCCAGCAGCTTGCTGGTTTCTCGGGAGACCCAGTACTTA. This gives the protein CASSLLVSRETQYL.

This clonotype was detected many times. This chain joins TRBV7-2 and TRBJ2-2, with 9 bases that match TRBD2. Per the germline V gene, CDR1 is SGHTA and CDR2 is FQGNSA. The CDR3 is 16 residues long. V shed 5 bases and J 0 bases; nucleotides not matched to a gene: 4. CDR3 in DNA: TGTGCCAGCAGCCCGGCGGGGGGGACGAACACCGGGGAGCTGTTTTTT. Amino acids: CASSPAGGTNTGELFF.

This clonotype showed up just a few times. V and J are TRBV12-3 or TRBV12-4 and TRBJ1-2; 12 bases are shared with TRBD1. The CDR3 is 15 residues long. Trimming cost V 5 bases and J 7 bases; bases outside gene matches: 8. The CDR3 DNA follows: TGTGCCAGCAGTCACGGGACAGGGGGCGCAGGTGGCTACACCTTC. Translation gives CASSHGTGGAGGYTF.

As to this clonotype: One end of the junction is discordant with germline, which a read error may explain. V and J are TRBV6-1 and TRBJ2-6; D is ambiguous. Per germline, CDR1 MNHNS and CDR2 SASEGT. This CDR3 has 16 amino acids. The CDR3 reads CASIPRGSSWANVLTF. The CDR3 region has the DNA TGTGCCAGCATCCCCCGCGGAAGCTCTTGGGCCAACGTCCTGACTTTC.

About this clonotype itself: A much larger clonotype is one base distant, so this may be a read error. V usage is TRBV27 and J usage is TRBJ2-1; either TRBD1 or TRBD2 may fit D (5 bases each). Germline V gives CDR1 MNHEY, CDR2 SMNVEV (reference sequence). The CDR3 contains 15 residues. The CDR3 coding sequence is TGTGCCAGCAGTTTAGGGGACCCTACAAACAATGGGCAGTTCTTC. Its protein product is CASSLGDPTNNGQFF.

This clonotype was counted once. The V gene is TRBV20-1, the J gene TRBJ2-3; no reliable D call. With 1 base removed from V and 1 base from J, the gap between germline ends came to 9 bases. The CDR3 extends over 14 amino acids. Germline assignment: CDR1 DFQATT and CDR2 SNEGSKA (reference sequence). CDR3 region: CSARGPRGTDTQYF. In DNA form, the CDR3 reads TGCAGTGCTAGAGGGCCCCGGGGCACAGATACGCAGTATTTT.

The gene calls are TRBV19 and TRBJ2-1; D call uncertain. CDR3 length equals 15 residues. In germline, CDR1 is LNHDA, CDR2 SQIVND (reference sequence). V was trimmed by 1 base and J by 3 bases, leaving 10 bases between them. The CDR3 DNA reads as TGTGCCAGTAGTATAGGTTCGGGTCTCTACAATGAGCAGTTCTTC. Its protein product is CASSIGSGLYNEQFF. The whole variable domain, filled in from reference TRBV19 and TRBJ2-1, reads DGGITQSPKYLFRKEGQNVTLSCEQNLNHDAMYWYRQDPGQGLRLIYYSQIVNDFQKGDIAEGYSVSREKKESFPLTVTSAQKNPTAFYLCASSIGSGLYNEQFFGPGTRLTVL.

This chain connects TRBV6-5 to TRBJ1-2; the match to TRBD1 covers 7 bases. Trimming took 7 bases from V and 0 from J; bases not matched to a gene: 5. Germline V gives CDR1 MNHEY, CDR2 SVGAGI. The CDR3 runs 14 residues. CDR3 amino acids: CASKIGTANYGYTF. The CDR3 DNA is TGTGCCAGCAAAATAGGGACAGCTAACTATGGCTACACCTTC.

The table lists this clonotype with many counts. The J gene is TRBJ2-4, the V gene TRBV6-1, with D perhaps TRBD1 or TRBD2 (5 bases each). Between the trimmed V and J ends, which lost 1 base and 7 bases, there was a span of 11 bases. The CDR3 contains 14 residues. CDR1 and CDR2 from the germline V gene are MNHNS and SASEGT. CDR3 amino acids: CASSEGGRWNIQYF. DNA of the CDR3: TGTGCCAGCAGTGAAGGGGGGAGATGGAACATTCAGTACTTC.

This chain connects TRBV4-1 to TRBJ1-2, with D perhaps TRBD1 (5 bases). The length of the CDR3 is 16 residues. Germline assignment: CDR1 MGHRA and CDR2 YSYEKL. V shed 1 base and J shed 5 bases, with 17 bases lying between them. In DNA form, the CDR3 reads TGCGCCAGCAGCCAAGGGACTCAGGGTCGGGGGTATGGCTACACCTTC. Translation gives CASSQGTQGRGYGYTF.